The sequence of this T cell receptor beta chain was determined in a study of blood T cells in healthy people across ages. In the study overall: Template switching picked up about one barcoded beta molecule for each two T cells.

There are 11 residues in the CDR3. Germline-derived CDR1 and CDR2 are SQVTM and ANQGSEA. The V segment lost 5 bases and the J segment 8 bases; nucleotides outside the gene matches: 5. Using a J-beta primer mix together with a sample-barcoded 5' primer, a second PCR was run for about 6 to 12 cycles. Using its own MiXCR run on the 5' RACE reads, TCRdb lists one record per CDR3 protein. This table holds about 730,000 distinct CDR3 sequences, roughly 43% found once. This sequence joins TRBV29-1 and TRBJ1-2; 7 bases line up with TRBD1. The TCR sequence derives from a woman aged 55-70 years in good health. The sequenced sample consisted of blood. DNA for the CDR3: TGCAGCGTTAGACAGGGTCTCGGCTACACCTTC. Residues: CSVRQGLGYTF.